The rows below give T cell receptor beta chains drawn from one sample of a study of early T cells in non-severe SARS-CoV-2 infection. Each CDR3 protein gets one entry after TCRdb re-called the 5' RACE reads with MiXCR. The data contain nearly 80,000 distinct CDR3 sequences, about 13% of them singletons. The source material was whole blood. These receptors were taken from an adult who was a healthcare worker with PCR-confirmed SARS-CoV-2 infection or an uninfected control (not recorded which). Both conserved end residues are part of each CDR3. Each record gives: J gene, CDR3 length, D gene, V gene, clone size, CDR3 protein, CDR3 DNA. D genes are given only for firm matches. The size field is filled for only some rows; it gives once, few, many or a size class.

TRBJ2-7	11	NA	TRBV5-1	many	CASSLGREQYF	TGCGCCAGCAGCCTGGGACGGGAGCAGTACTTC
TRBJ2-3	15	NA	TRBV27	NA	CASSLVGGHTDTQYF	TGTGCCAGCAGTTTGGTGGGGGGGCACACAGATACGCAGTATTTT
TRBJ2-1	15	TRBD2	TRBV20-1	NA	CSAHSGSGSYNEQFF	TGCAGTGCTCATAGCGGGAGCGGATCCTACAATGAGCAGTTCTTC
TRBJ2-1	16	TRBD2	TRBV10-2	NA	CASSESSLAGGNEQFF	TGCGCCAGCAGTGAGTCATCACTAGCGGGTGGAAATGAGCAGTTCTTC
TRBJ1-5	15	TRBD1	TRBV6-6	few	CASRPPGQGGQPQHF	TGTGCCAGCAGACCCCCGGGACAGGGAGGACAGCCCCAGCATTTT
TRBJ1-1	14	NA	TRBV6-6	few	CASSLQTGHTEAFF	TGTGCCAGCAGCCTCCAAACAGGGCATACTGAAGCTTTCTTT
TRBJ2-1	15	TRBD2	TRBV28	many	CASIRPGTSGREQFF	TGTGCCAGCATCCGGCCGGGGACTAGCGGGAGGGAGCAGTTCTTC
TRBJ2-7	14	NA	TRBV5-1	NA	CASSLGAGVPEQYF	TGCGCCAGCAGCTTGGGCGCAGGGGTTCCCGAGCAGTACTTC
TRBJ2-7	14	NA	TRBV7-2	NA	CASSLTGLNGEQYF	TGTGCCAGCAGCCTCACGGGCCTGAATGGAGAGCAGTACTTC
TRBJ2-7	15	NA	TRBV20-1	few	CSARPEQVLSYEQYF	TGCAGTGCTAGACCGGAACAGGTACTCTCCTACGAGCAGTACTTC
TRBJ1-1	16	NA	TRBV28	many	CASSLELQGRRTEAFF	TGTGCCAGCAGCCTTGAATTACAGGGTAGAAGAACTGAAGCTTTCTTT
TRBJ2-1	11	NA	TRBV28	NA	CASSPGVEQFF	TGTGCCAGCAGTCCAGGGGTTGAGCAGTTCTTC
TRBJ2-3	16	NA	TRBV29-1	many	CSVEGGSLMGTDTQYF	TGCAGCGTTGAAGGAGGGTCCCTAATGGGCACAGATACGCAGTATTTT
TRBJ1-4	10	NA	TRBV20-1	NA	CSARREKLFF	TGCAGTGCTAGAAGAGAAAAACTGTTTTTT
TRBJ2-7	14	NA	TRBV28	NA	CASSLYGGPNEQYF	TGTGCCAGCAGTTTATACGGGGGTCCCAACGAGCAGTACTTC
TRBJ2-2	13	NA	TRBV6-1	many	CASMTANTGELFF	TGTGCCAGCATGACAGCGAACACCGGGGAGCTGTTTTTT
TRBJ2-1	16	TRBD2	TRBV30	few	CAWTLLAGRSYNEQFF	TGTGCCTGGACCCTATTAGCGGGAAGATCCTACAATGAGCAGTTCTTC
TRBJ1-2	15	TRBD1	TRBV2	many	CASSTPGQGPYGYTF	TGTGCCAGCAGTACCCCGGGACAGGGTCCCTATGGCTACACCTTC
TRBJ1-6	16	TRBD1	TRBV28	few	CASSPTGLGYNSPLHF	TGTGCCAGCAGTCCGACAGGGTTAGGGTATAATTCACCCCTCCACTTT
TRBJ2-7	14	NA	TRBV6-5	few	CASSYGGRAYEQYF	TGTGCCAGCAGTTACGGAGGCAGGGCGTACGAGCAGTACTTC
TRBJ2-7	15	TRBD2	TRBV27	NA	CASSPRRGKSHEQYF	TGTGCCAGCAGTCCCCGGCGGGGGAAATCCCACGAGCAGTACTTC
TRBJ2-3	16	TRBD2	TRBV6-4	many	CASSDGLAGDTDTQYF	TGTGCCAGCAGTGACGGACTAGCGGGGGACACAGATACGCAGTATTTT
TRBJ1-5	14	TRBD1	TRBV6-2/TRBV6-3	many	CASTAQGAYQPQHF	TGTGCCAGCACTGCCCAGGGGGCCTATCAGCCCCAGCATTTT
TRBJ2-3	19	NA	TRBV7-9	NA	CASSLAPGLSGSGTDTQYF	TGTGCCAGCAGCTTAGCTCCGGGATTAAGCGGTTCTGGCACAGATACGCAGTATTTT
TRBJ2-7	14	TRBD2	TRBV20-1	few	CSAEGGLASYEQYF	TGCAGTGCCGAGGGTGGACTAGCTTCCTACGAGCAGTACTTC
TRBJ2-5	15	TRBD2	TRBV29-1	few	CSVSSGREVWETQYF	TGCAGCGTATCTAGCGGGAGAGAGGTCTGGGAGACCCAGTACTTC
TRBJ2-1	14	TRBD2	TRBV19	few	CASSMAGVGDEQFF	TGTGCCAGTAGTATGGCGGGAGTGGGTGATGAGCAGTTCTTC
TRBJ2-3	13	TRBD2	TRBV7-2	few	CASSLSGGETQYF	TGTGCCAGCAGCCTTAGCGGGGGTGAAACGCAGTATTTT
TRBJ1-1	13	TRBD1	TRBV29-1	NA	CSAMTGWNTEAFF	TGCAGCGCTATGACAGGGTGGAACACTGAAGCTTTCTTT
TRBJ2-7	17	NA	TRBV3-1	NA	CASSPWADGLAPREQYF	TGTGCCAGCAGCCCATGGGCAGACGGGCTAGCGCCCAGGGAGCAGTACTTC
TRBJ1-1	17	TRBD1	TRBV2	many	CASTKTGGLIMNTEAFF	TGTGCCAGCACTAAGACAGGGGGCCTCATCATGAACACTGAAGCTTTCTTT
TRBJ2-5	13	NA	TRBV6-6	many	CASGSDNWETQYF	TGTGCCAGCGGATCCGATAACTGGGAGACCCAGTACTTC
TRBJ2-1	16	TRBD2	TRBV6-2/TRBV6-3	many	CASSPPGLAFYNEQFF	TGTGCCAGCAGCCCCCCGGGACTAGCGTTCTACAATGAGCAGTTCTTC
TRBJ2-1	15	NA	TRBV12-3/TRBV12-4	NA	CASSLTGLQGNEQFF	TGTGCCAGCAGTTTGACGGGACTCCAGGGCAATGAGCAGTTCTTC
TRBJ1-2	12	NA	TRBV29-1	many	CSSQAGGGGYTF	TGCAGCTCTCAAGCCGGAGGGGGTGGCTACACCTTC
TRBJ2-2	12	NA	TRBV29-1	many	CSVSGPTGELFF	TGCAGCGTTTCGGGCCCTACCGGGGAGCTGTTTTTT
TRBJ1-1	13	NA	TRBV29-1	NA	CSVDSRTGDEAFF	TGCAGCGTTGATTCGCGGACGGGGGATGAAGCTTTCTTT
TRBJ2-7	16	NA	TRBV6-1	many	CASSEASGPSSYEQYF	TGTGCCAGCAGTGAAGCATCGGGACCGAGCTCCTACGAGCAGTACTTC
TRBJ2-1	18	TRBD2	TRBV6-5	NA	CASSSRPLTSGKVNEQFF	TGTGCCAGCAGTTCGAGGCCTTTGACTAGCGGGAAAGTCAATGAGCAGTTCTTC
TRBJ1-2	15	TRBD1	TRBV6-5	NA	CASSTGQGPNYGYTF	TGTGCCAGCAGTACGGGACAGGGCCCTAACTATGGCTACACCTTC
TRBJ1-6	12	NA	TRBV15	NA	CATSSGVSPLHF	TGTGCCACCAGCTCAGGTGTTTCACCCCTCCACTTT
TRBJ1-2	13	NA	TRBV28	many	CASAQKDLYGYTF	TGTGCCAGCGCTCAGAAGGACCTCTATGGCTACACCTTC
TRBJ1-2	16	NA	TRBV30	few	CAWSNLPGTGFHGYTF	TGTGCCTGGAGTAACCTGCCGGGGACCGGATTTCATGGCTACACCTTC